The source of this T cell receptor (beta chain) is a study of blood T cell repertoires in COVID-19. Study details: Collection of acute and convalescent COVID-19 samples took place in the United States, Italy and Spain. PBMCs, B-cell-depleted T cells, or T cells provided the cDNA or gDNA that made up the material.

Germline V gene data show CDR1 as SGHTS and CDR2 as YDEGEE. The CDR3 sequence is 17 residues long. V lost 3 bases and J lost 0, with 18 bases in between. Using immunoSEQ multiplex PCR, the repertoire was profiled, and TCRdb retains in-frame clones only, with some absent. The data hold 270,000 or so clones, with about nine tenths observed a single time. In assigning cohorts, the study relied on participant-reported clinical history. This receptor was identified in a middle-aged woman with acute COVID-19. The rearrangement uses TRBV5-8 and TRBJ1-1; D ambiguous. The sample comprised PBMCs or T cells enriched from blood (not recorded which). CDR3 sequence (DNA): TGTGCCAGCAGCTGGGAGTCAGTGAGAGACATGAACACTGAAGCTTTCTTT. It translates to CASSWESVRDMNTEAFF.